The source of this T cell receptor (beta chain) is a study of cytomegalovirus exposure and HLA in healthy donors. Study in general: Earlier, about 180 million T cells were analyzed, and some 120 million unique TCR beta sequences were found among them.

The germline CDR1 and CDR2 sequences are MDHEN and SYDVKM. The trim removed 5 bases at V and 7 bases at J, leaving 6 bases unmatched. CDR3 size: 14 residues. Broader study findings: Across HLA loci, a later analysis found differing TCR association rates, with DRB1 most and HLA-C fewest.

Concerning this clone itself: Antigen unknown.

The PCR ran on 60 Vbeta and 13 Jbeta primers. The table came from immunoSEQ multiplex PCR; TCRdb's copy has only in-frame clones and leaves some out. In all, the sample yields roughly 50,000 clones. The clonotype was recovered from a woman in her forties in good health and CMV-seronegative. Sequencing was performed on PBMCs. This sequence joins TRBV28 and TRBJ1-5, with 9 bases aligning to TRBD1. CDR3 protein: CASSGQGIGQPQHF. DNA of the CDR3: TGTGCCAGCAGTGGACAGGGGATTGGACAGCCCCAGCATTTT.